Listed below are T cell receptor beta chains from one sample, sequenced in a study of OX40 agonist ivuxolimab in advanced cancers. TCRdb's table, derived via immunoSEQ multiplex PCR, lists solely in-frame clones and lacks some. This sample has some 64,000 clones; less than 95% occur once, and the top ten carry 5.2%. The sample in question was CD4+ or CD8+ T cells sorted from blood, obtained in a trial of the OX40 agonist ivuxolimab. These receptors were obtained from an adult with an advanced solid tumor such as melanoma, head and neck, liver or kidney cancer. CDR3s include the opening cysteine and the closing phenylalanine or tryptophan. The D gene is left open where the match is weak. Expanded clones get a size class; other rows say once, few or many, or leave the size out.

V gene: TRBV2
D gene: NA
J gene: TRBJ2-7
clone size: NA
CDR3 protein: CASSEFYEQYF
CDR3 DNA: TGTGCCAGCAGTGAATTCTACGAGCAGTACTTC

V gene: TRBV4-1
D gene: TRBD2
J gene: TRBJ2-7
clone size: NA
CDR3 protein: CASSATSGNYEQYF
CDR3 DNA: TGCGCCAGCAGCGCGACTAGCGGGAACTACGAGCAGTACTTC

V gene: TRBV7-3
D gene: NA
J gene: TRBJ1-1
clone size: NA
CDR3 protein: CASSRSLNTEAFF
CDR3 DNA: TGTGCCAGCAGCCGATCCCTGAACACTGAAGCTTTCTTT

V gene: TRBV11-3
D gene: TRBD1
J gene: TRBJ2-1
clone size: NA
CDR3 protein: CASSPRTGSYNEQFF
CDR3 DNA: TGTGCCAGCAGCCCTAGGACAGGCTCCTACAATGAGCAGTTCTTC

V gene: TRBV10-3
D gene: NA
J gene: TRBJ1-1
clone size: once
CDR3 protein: CTITDSLNTEAFF
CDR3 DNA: TGTACCATCACGGACAGTTTGAACACTGAAGCTTTCTTT

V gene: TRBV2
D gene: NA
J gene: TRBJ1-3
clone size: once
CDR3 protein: CASKGGRGNTIYF
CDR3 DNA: TGTGCCAGCAAAGGAGGGCGGGGAAACACCATATATTTT

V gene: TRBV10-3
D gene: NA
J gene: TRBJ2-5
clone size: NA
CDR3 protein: CAIRSQETQYF
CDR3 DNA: TGTGCCATCAGGTCTCAAGAGACCCAGTACTTC

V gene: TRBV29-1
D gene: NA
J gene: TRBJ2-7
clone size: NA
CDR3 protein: CSVVGEGYEQYF
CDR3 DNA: TGCAGCGTTGTCGGCGAGGGCTACGAGCAGTACTTC

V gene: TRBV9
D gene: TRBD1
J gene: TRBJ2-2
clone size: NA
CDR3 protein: CASSVVAGGGPGELFF
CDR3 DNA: TGTGCCAGCAGCGTAGTGGCAGGGGGCGGTCCCGGGGAGCTGTTTTTT

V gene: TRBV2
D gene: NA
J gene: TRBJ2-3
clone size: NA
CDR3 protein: CASSEALATDTQYF
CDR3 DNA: TGTGCCAGCAGTGAAGCCCTAGCCACAGATACGCAGTATTTT

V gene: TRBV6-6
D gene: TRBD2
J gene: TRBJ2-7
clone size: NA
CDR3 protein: CASSTAGRAIVNEQYF
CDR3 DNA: TGTGCCAGCAGTACCGCCGGGAGGGCCATTGTCAACGAGCAGTACTTC

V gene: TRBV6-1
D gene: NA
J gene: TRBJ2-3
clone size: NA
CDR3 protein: CASSIRRLDTQYF
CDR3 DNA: TGTGCCAGCAGTATCCGCCGGCTAGATACGCAGTATTTT

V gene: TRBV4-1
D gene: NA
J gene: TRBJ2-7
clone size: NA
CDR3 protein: CASSQELGRAINYEQYF
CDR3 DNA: TGCGCCAGCAGCCAAGAGTTAGGCAGGGCCATCAACTACGAGCAGTACTTC

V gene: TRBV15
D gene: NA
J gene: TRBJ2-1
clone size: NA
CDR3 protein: CATSRDGGNNEQFF
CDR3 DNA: TGTGCCACCAGCAGAGATGGAGGAAACAATGAGCAGTTCTTC

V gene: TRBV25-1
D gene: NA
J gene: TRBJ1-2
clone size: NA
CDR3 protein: CASSVSRGDYGYTF
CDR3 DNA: TGTGCCAGCAGTGTAAGCCGGGGGGACTATGGCTACACCTTC

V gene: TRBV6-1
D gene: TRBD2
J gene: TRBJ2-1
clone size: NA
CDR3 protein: CASSEAGLAGGYEQFF
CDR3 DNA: TGTGCCAGCAGTGAAGCGGGACTAGCGGGAGGCTATGAGCAGTTCTTC

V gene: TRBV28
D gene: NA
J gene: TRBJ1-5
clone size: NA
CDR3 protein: CASSSRQGRNQPQHF
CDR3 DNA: TGTGCCAGCAGTTCGAGGCAGGGCCGCAATCAGCCCCAGCATTTT

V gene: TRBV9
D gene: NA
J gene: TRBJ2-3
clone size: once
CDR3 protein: CASSVTPRHLDTQYF
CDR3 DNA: TGTGCCAGCAGCGTGACTCCCCGTCATTTGGACACGCAGTATTTT

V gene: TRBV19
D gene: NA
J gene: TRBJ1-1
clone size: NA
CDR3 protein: CASSIGTWNTEAFF
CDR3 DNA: TGTGCCAGTAGTATAGGGACTTGGAACACTGAAGCTTTCTTT

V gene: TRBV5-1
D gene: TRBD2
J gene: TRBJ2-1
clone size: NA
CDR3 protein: CASSRAGASYNEQFF
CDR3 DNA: TGCGCCAGCAGCCGAGCGGGAGCCTCTTACAATGAGCAGTTCTTC

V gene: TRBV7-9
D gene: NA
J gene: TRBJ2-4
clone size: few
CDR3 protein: CASSLGAAEPIQYF
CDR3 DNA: TGTGCCAGCAGCTTAGGGGCGGCAGAGCCCATTCAGTACTTC

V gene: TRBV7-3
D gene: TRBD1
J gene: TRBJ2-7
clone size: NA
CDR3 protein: CASSLRPGTEYEQYF
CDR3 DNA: TGTGCCAGCAGCTTAAGGCCCGGGACAGAGTACGAGCAGTACTTC

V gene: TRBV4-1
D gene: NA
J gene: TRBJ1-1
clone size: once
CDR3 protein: CASSLGQSNTEAFF
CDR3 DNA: TGCGCCAGCAGCCTAGGACAGTCGAACACTGAAGCTTTCTTT

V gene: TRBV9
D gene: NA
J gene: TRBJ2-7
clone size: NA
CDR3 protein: CASSVGGSSYEQYF
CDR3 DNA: TGTGCCAGCAGCGTAGGGGGTAGCAGCTACGAGCAGTACTTC

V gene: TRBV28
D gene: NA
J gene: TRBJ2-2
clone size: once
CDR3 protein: CASRLHNTGELFF
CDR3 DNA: TGTGCCAGCAGACTACACAACACCGGGGAGCTGTTTTTT

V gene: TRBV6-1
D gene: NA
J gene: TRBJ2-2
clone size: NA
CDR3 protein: CAMRPSGYTGELFF
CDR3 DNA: TGTGCCATGCGTCCGTCGGGGTACACCGGGGAGCTGTTTTTT

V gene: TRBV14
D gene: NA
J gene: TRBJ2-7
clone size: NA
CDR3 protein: CASSQRVGQGYEQYF
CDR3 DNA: TGTGCCAGCAGCCAAAGGGTAGGACAAGGCTACGAGCAGTACTTC

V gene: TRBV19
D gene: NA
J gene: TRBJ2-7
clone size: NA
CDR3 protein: CASSIEAYTYEQYF
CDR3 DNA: TGTGCCAGTAGTATAGAGGCCTACACCTACGAGCAGTACTTC

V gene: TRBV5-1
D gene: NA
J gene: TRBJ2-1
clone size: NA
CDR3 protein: CASSVPTSGYEQFF
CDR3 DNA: TGCGCCAGCAGTGTCCCGACAAGTGGCTATGAGCAGTTCTTC

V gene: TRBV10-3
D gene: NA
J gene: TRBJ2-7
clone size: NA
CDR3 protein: CAIGSIQGFEQYF
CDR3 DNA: TGTGCCATCGGCTCGATTCAGGGGTTCGAGCAGTACTTC

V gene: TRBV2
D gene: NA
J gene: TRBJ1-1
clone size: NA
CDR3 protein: CASRPDRINTEAFF
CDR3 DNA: TGTGCCAGCAGACCTGACAGGATTAACACTGAAGCTTTCTTT

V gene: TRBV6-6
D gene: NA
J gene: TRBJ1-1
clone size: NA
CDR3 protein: CASSPSRDPTTEAFF
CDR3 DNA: TGTGCCAGCAGCCCCTCCCGAGACCCAACCACTGAAGCTTTCTTT

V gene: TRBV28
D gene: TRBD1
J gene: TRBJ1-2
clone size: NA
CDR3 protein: CASTPGQGRNYGYTF
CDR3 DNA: TGTGCCAGCACCCCAGGACAGGGGCGTAACTATGGCTACACCTTC

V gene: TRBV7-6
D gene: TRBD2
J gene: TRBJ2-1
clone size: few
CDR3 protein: CASGMGTVAGGGHNEQFF
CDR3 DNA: TGTGCCAGCGGCATGGGGACAGTAGCGGGAGGGGGCCACAATGAGCAGTTCTTC

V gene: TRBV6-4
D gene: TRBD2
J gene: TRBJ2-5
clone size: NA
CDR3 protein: CASSKTSGIGETQYF
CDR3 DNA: TGTGCCAGCAGCAAGACTAGCGGGATTGGAGAGACCCAGTACTTC

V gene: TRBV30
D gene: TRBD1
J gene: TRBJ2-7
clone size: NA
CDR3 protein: CAWSVGDSGYEQYF
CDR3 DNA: TGTGCCTGGAGTGTGGGGGACAGTGGCTACGAGCAGTACTTC

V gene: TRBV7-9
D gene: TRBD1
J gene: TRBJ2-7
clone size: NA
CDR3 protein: CASSSAGTGASEQYF
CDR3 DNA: TGTGCCAGCAGCTCTGCCGGGACAGGGGCTTCAGAGCAGTACTTC

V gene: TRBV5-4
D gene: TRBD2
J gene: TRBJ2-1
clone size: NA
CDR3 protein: CASSLELAEYNEQFF
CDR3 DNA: TGTGCCAGCAGCTTGGAGCTAGCGGAGTACAATGAGCAGTTCTTC

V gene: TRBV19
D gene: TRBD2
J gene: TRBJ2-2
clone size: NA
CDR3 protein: CASSDLAGNVGELFF
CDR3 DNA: TGTGCCAGTAGTGACCTAGCGGGAAATGTCGGGGAGCTGTTTTTT